This TCR beta chain was sequenced in a study of T cell responses to AZD1222 COVID-19 vaccine. Study outcomes and limitations: White British ancestry dominated among donors, who included more females, and clonal diversity was possibly underestimated. Vaccine-related CD4 TCRs covered spike, predominating at 160-218 and 743-854.

The protocol was immunoSEQ multiplex PCR, while the TCRdb copy is restricted to in-frame clones and leaves out a portion. Among over 50,000 clones, roughly 90% were seen once, and the ten largest hold approximately 15%. Concerning this clone: Its cognate antigen is unknown.

Germline trimming cut 7 bases from V and 2 bases from J; bases unmatched to any gene: 4. From germline, CDR1 is MNHEY and CDR2 SVGAGI. The CDR3 has 14 residues. Second-dose intervals near 4 or 12 weeks were combined. The sample was peripheral blood, taken 28 days after the second AZD1222 dose. J is TRBJ2-3 and V is TRBV6-5; 9 bases are shared with TRBD2. This TCR was sampled from an adult who received the AZD1222 COVID-19 vaccine. This CDR3 is CASKPGLATDTQYF. DNA for the CDR3: TGTGCCAGCAAGCCGGGACTAGCCACAGATACGCAGTATTTT.